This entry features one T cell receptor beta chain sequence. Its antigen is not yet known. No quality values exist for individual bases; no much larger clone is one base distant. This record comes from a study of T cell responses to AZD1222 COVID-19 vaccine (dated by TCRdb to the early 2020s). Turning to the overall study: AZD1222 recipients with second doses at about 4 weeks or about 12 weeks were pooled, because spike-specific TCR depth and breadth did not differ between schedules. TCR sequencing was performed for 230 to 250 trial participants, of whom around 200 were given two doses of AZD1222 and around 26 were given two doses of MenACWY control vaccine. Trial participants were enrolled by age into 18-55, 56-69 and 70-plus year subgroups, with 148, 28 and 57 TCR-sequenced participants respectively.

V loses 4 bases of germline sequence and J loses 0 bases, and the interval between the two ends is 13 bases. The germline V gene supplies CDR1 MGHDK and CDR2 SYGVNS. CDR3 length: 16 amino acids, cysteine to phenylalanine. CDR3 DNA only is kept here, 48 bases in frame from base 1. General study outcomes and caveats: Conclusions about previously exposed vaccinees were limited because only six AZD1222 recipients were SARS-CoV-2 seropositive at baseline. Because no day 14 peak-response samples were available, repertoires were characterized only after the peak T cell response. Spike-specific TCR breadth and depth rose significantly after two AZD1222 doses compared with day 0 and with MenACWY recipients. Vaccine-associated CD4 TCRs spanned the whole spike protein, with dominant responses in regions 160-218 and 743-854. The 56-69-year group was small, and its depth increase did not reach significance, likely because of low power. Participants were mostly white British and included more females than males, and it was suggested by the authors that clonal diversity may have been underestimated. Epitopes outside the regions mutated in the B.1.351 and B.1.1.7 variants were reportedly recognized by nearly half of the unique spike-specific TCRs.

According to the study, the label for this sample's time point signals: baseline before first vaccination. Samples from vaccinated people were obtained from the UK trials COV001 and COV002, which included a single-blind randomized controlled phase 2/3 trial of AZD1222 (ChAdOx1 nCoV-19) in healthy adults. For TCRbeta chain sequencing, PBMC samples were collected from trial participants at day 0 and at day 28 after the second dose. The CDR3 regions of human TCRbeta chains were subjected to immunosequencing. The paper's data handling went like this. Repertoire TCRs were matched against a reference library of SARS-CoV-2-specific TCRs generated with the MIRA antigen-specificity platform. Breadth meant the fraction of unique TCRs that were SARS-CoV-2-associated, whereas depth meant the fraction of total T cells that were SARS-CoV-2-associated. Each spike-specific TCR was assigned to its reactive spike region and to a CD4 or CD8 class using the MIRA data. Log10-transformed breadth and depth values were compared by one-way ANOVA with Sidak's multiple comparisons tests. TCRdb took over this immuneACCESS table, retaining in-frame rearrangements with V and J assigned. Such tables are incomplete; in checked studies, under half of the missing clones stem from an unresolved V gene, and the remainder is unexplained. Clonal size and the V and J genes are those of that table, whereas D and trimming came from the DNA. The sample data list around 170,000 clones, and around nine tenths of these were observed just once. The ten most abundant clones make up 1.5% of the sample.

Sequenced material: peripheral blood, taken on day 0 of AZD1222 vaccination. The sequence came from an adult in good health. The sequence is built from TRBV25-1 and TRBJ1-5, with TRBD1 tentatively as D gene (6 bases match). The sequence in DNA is TGTGCCAGCAGTGCAGGGACACCTCTTAGCAATCAGCCCCAGCATTTT. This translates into CASSAGTPLSNQPQHF.